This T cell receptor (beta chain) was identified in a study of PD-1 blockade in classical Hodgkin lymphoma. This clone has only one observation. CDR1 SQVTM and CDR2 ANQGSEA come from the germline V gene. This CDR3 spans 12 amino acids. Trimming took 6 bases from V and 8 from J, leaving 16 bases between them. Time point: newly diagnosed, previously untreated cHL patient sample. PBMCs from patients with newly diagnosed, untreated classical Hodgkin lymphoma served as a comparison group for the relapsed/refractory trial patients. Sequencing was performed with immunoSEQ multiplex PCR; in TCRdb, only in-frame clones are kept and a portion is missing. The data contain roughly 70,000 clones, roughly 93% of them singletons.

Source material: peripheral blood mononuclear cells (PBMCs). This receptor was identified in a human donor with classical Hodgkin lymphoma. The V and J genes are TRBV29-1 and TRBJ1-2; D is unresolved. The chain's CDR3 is CSVPTGLGGYTF. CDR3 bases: TGCAGCGTACCCACTGGCCTGGGAGGCTACACCTTC.